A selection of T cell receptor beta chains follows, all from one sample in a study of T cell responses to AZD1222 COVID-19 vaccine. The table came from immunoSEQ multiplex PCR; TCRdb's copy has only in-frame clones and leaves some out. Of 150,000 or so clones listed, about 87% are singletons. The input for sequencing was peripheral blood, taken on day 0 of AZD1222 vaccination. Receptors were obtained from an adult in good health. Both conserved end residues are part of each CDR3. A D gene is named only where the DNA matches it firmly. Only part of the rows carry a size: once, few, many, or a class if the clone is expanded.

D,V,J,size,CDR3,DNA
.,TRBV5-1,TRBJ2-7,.,CASSPGTQLGEQYF,TGCGCCAGCAGCCCCGGGACGCAACTGGGAGAGCAGTACTTC
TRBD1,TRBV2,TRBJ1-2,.,CATQGAPNYGYTF,TGTGCCACCCAGGGGGCGCCTAACTATGGCTACACCTTC
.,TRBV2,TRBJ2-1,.,CASSGEVADEQFF,TGTGCCAGCAGCGGGGAGGTAGCGGATGAGCAGTTCTTC
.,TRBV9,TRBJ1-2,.,CASSVGQLPILEGYTF,TGTGCCAGCAGCGTAGGACAGCTCCCCATATTGGAGGGCTACACCTTC
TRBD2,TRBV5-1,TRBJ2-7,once,CASSLAGAPSHEQYF,TGCGCCAGCAGCCTAGCGGGGGCCCCTTCCCACGAGCAGTACTTC
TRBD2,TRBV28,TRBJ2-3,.,CASSWTSGGVTDTQYF,TGTGCCAGCAGTTGGACTAGCGGGGGAGTCACAGATACGCAGTATTTT
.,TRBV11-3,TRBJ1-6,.,CASSPVNNSPLHF,TGTGCCAGCAGCCCCGTCAATAATTCACCCCTCCACTTT
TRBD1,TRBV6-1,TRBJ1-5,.,CASSEGQGAGQPQHF,TGTGCCAGCAGTGAGGGACAGGGGGCGGGACAGCCCCAGCATTTT
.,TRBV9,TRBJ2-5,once,CASSAADGETQYF,TGTGCCAGCAGCGCAGCGGACGGAGAGACCCAGTACTTC
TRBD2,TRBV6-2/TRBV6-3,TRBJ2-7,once,CASSYSLAGPYEQYF,TGTGCCAGCAGTTACTCGCTAGCGGGACCATACGAGCAGTACTTC
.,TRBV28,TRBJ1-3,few,CASSLFAGTINTIYF,TGTGCCAGCAGTTTATTTGCAGGGACCATAAACACCATATATTTT
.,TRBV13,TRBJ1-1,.,CASSLPGMNTEAFF,TGTGCCAGCAGCCTGCCAGGGATGAACACTGAAGCTTTCTTT
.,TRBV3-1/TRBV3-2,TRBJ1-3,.,CASSQTLVMGSSGNTIYF,.
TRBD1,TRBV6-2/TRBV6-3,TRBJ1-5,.,CASSARGTGINQPQHF,TGTGCCAGCAGTGCTCGGGGGACAGGGATCAATCAGCCCCAGCATTTT
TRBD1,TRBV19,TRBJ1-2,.,CASSDNRGSGYGYTF,TGTGCCAGTAGTGATAACAGGGGGTCGGGCTATGGCTACACCTTC
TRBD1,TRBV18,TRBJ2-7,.,CASWGQGKADEQYF,TGTGCCAGCTGGGGACAGGGGAAGGCCGACGAGCAGTACTTC
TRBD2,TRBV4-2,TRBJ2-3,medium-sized,CASSQDSGGPDTQYF,TGTGCCAGCAGCCAAGATAGCGGGGGGCCAGATACGCAGTATTTT
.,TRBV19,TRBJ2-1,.,CASSTPRVSPYNEQFF,TGTGCCAGTAGTACCCCCAGGGTCTCCCCTTACAATGAGCAGTTCTTC
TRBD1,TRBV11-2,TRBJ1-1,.,CASSWDSNTEAFF,TGTGCCAGCAGCTGGGACAGCAACACTGAAGCTTTCTTT
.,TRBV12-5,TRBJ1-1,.,CASGSSRVPNTEAFF,TGTGCTAGTGGTTCTTCTAGGGTACCGAACACTGAAGCTTTCTTT
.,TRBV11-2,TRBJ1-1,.,CASSQEGRTEAFF,TGTGCCAGCAGCCAGGAGGGGCGGACTGAAGCTTTCTTT
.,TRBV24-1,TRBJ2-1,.,CATSDFGSGKGEQFF,TGTGCCACCAGTGATTTCGGGTCAGGTAAAGGTGAGCAGTTCTTC
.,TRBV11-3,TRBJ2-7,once,CASSLGSAKLYEQYF,TGTGCCAGCAGCTTAGGGAGCGCCAAACTTTACGAGCAGTACTTC
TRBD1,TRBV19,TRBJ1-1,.,CASLSSGQLNTEAFF,TGTGCCAGCTTGTCGTCGGGACAGTTGAACACTGAAGCTTTCTTT
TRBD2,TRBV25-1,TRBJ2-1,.,CASSATSGVYNEQFF,TGTGCCAGCAGTGCCACTAGCGGGGTCTACAATGAGCAGTTCTTC
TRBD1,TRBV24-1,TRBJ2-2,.,CATSDRDRANTGELFF,TGTGCCACCAGTGATCGGGACAGGGCGAACACCGGGGAGCTGTTTTTT
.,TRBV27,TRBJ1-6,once,CASSSTGVYNSPLHF,TGTGCCAGCAGTTCTACTGGCGTTTATAATTCACCCCTCCACTTT
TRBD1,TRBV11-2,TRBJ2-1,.,CASSLTGGYEQFF,TGTGCCAGCAGCCTGACAGGGGGCTATGAGCAGTTCTTC
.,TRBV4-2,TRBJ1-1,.,CASSHGSRVNTEAFF,TGTGCCAGCAGCCACGGATCGAGGGTTAACACTGAAGCTTTCTTT
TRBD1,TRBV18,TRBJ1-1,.,CASSTTGGERSEAFF,TGTGCCAGCTCAACCACAGGGGGCGAGAGATCTGAAGCTTTCTTT